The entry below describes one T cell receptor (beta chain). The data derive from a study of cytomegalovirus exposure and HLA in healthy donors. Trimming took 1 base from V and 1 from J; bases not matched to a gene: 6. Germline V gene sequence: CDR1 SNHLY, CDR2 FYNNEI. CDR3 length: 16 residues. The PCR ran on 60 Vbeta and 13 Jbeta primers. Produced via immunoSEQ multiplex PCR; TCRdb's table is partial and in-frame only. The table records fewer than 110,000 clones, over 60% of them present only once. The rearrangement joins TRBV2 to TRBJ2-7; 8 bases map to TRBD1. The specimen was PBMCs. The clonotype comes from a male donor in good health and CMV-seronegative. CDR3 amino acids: CASSEEDRVISYEQYF. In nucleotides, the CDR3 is TGTGCCAGCAGTGAAGAGGACAGGGTAATATCCTACGAGCAGTACTTC.